The T cell receptor beta chain under discussion was sequenced for a study of shared clonotypes between healthy human individuals (TCRdb year 2020). General notes on the study: The cohort included three men and a couple of women between 18 and 49 years of age. For each donor, three plates each were used for CD4 naive and CD4 memory, two plates were used for CD8 naive, and one plate was used for CD8 memory. To estimate repertoire size and how much clonotypes are shared between individuals, the study performed deep sequencing of blood TCR repertoires from about 5 healthy adults. Different laboratories and diverse techniques were used to prepare libraries and sequence TCR repertoires, to increase sequencing depth and limit assay-specific biases. Leukapheresis yielded between about 0.85 and 10 billion PBMCs per donor. Paper-wide results and their limitations: Pairwise subsampling led to the expectation that sequencing depth would affect the degree of clonotype sharing among donors. Estimated clonotype richness was generally larger for naive than for memory subsets. When a handful of donors were compared, the shared fraction of clonotypes was 5% to 6.5% for naive CD4, over 3% for naive CD8, 2% to 2.5% for memory CD4, and 0.35% to 0.5% for memory CD8. Higher generation probabilities were observed for clonotypes shared by all four sorted-subset donors than for non-shared clonotypes. Sampling was restricted to blood, and TCR repertoires in tissue are likely to differ from TCR repertoires in blood. Incomplete sequencing was indicated by rarefaction of sorted-subset datasets, despite the large sequencing depth. The genetic and exposure-history diversity represented was limited by the small number of donors.

The donors were healthy, HIV-negative adults who had no recently reported acute infections or vaccinations. Every donor was a Caucasian adult residing in Nashville, Tennessee, USA. CD4+ T cells were enriched by magnetic negative selection, after which naive cells were positively selected on CD45RA and the negative fraction was taken as the memory subset. Blood was collected by leukapheresis, and PBMCs were isolated by Ficoll-Histopaque density gradient centrifugation and then cryopreserved in liquid nitrogen vapor phase. Purity and quantity of every magnetically sorted T cell population were checked by analytical flow cytometry. Each sorted fraction had its genomic DNA isolated and then quantified by UV absorbance on a Nanodrop 2000c. Using the deep immunoSEQ assay, multiplex PCR amplified TCR CDR3 regions from genomic DNA. Extracted genomic DNA from each cell subset was spread evenly across all wells of several immunoSEQ 96-well plates, with each plate serving as a replicate. For sorted subsets, each replicate PCR was loaded with around 220 ng genomic DNA, equivalent to 25,000 to 35,000 T cell genomes. Purified libraries were quantified with a Qubit 3.0 fluorometer, sized on a Bioanalyzer 2100, and re-quantified with the KAPA Library Quantification kit. Each immunoSEQ 96-well plate was sequenced on its own single-read 150-cycle Illumina NextSeq 550 flow cell. Turning to the authors' computational methods: Because the immunoSEQ output included only junctional sequences and no quality scores, the filtering could not be the same as the filtering used for full-length reads. To assign V/J genes and CDR3, sequences were annotated using PyIR, a Python wrapper for IgBLAST v1.9, with IMGT germline references. Reads were filtered out if the reads had weak V/J assignments (E-value above 1e-6), no CDR3, stop codons, out-of-frame junctions, or ambiguous translated residues. V3J clonotypes were defined by identical inferred V gene, J gene, and CDR3 amino acid sequence. To compute the percentage overlap between repertoires, the number of shared unique clonotypes was divided by the size of the smaller repertoire. RTK rarefaction, the Chao1 estimator, and Recon v2.1 estimates of unobserved clonotypes were used to assess repertoire richness. For all TCRbeta clonotypes obtained by the gDNA method from several donors, generation probabilities were computed with OLGA. TCRdb took this table from immuneACCESS and kept in-frame rearrangements with V and J called. Such tables lack part of the clones; where checked against another copy, unresolved V genes explain under half of the gap, and the rest is unexplained. The D gene and trimming were derived from the DNA, and the V and J assignments and clone size from that table. The sample yields 2 million to 3 million clones; approximately 93% were counted once. The top ten clonotypes cover roughly 0.36% of the sample.

Clipping removes 3 bases from V and 6 bases from J, with 5 as the unmatched junction base count. The germline V gene supplies CDR1 MNHEY and CDR2 SVGAGI. There are 15 amino acids in the CDR3, from cysteine to phenylalanine inclusive. Kept here is only the CDR3 DNA, which spans 45 bases and is read in frame from base 1. On this clone: Its antigen has not been determined. Nothing much larger sits one base from this clone, and base qualities are not available.

Sequencing was performed on naive CD4+ T cells from PBMCs. What this sample's cell subset or site label stands for: CD45RA+ positively selected. This TCR came from a man aged 18 to 30 in good health. Some clones in this sample may be carry-over from other donors' samples. The sequence is built from TRBV6-5 and TRBJ2-2; 9 nucleotides in the junction match TRBD2. The nucleotide sequence is given as TGTGCCAGCAGTTATAGCCGCGGGAGGGCCGGGGAGCTGTTTTTT. It specifies CASSYSRGRAGELFF.